This is a list of T cell receptor beta chains from one sample in a study of T cell repertoires in cytomegalovirus infection. Antigens for these TCRs are unknown. TCRdb used MiXCR to reprocess the reads, holding one entry per CDR3 protein. The sample shows about 310,000 distinct CDR3 sequences, around 25% of them seen only once. The source was cultured PBMCs, collected from culture after CMV antigen stimulation. The source is a human donor in good health (CMV status not recorded). Some clones in this sample may be carry-over from other donors' samples. Each CDR3 is given with its conserved first and last residue. Fields, in order: V gene, D gene, J gene, CDR3 length, clone size, CDR3 DNA, CDR3 protein. D genes are given only for firm matches. Size is stated for part of the rows, as once, few or many counts, or as a class when the clone is expanded.

V: TRBV20-1; D: TRBD1; J: TRBJ2-3; length: 12; size: once; DNA: TGCAGTGCTGACACTGGACAGGCTACGCAGTATTTT; CDR3: CSADTGQATQYF
V: TRBV7-2; D: TRBD1; J: TRBJ2-6; length: 17; size: many; DNA: TGTGCCAGCAGCTTCCGTACCGGGACAGTCGGTCCCCCCGTCCTGACTTTC; CDR3: CASSFRTGTVGPPVLTF
V: TRBV5-4; D: NA; J: TRBJ2-1; length: 13; size: once; DNA: TGTGCCAGCAGCTTGACAGGGAGGAATGAGCAGTTCTTC; CDR3: CASSLTGRNEQFF
V: TRBV7-9; D: TRBD1; J: TRBJ1-1; length: 15; size: few; DNA: TGTGCCAGCAGCAAGCAGGGGGCGCTCCCAACTGAAGCTTTCTTT; CDR3: CASSKQGALPTEAFF
V: TRBV20-1; D: TRBD2; J: TRBJ2-2; length: 15; size: few; DNA: TGCAGTGCTAGAGGCAGCGGGAGGGCCGCCGGGGAGCTGTTTTTT; CDR3: CSARGSGRAAGELFF
V: TRBV7-2; D: TRBD2; J: TRBJ2-7; length: 19; size: many; DNA: TGTGCCAGCAGCTTAATGGGACTAGCAACTCAAACGGGATCCTACGAGCAGTACTTC; CDR3: CASSLMGLATQTGSYEQYF
V: TRBV6-1; D: NA; J: TRBJ1-2; length: 12; size: NA; DNA: TGTGCCAGCAGTGAAATGGGTTGGGGCTACACCTTC; CDR3: CASSEMGWGYTF
V: TRBV7-6; D: NA; J: TRBJ1-1; length: 14; size: NA; DNA: TGTGCCAGCAGCCAATCGGGACTGCTCACTGAAGCTTTCTTT; CDR3: CASSQSGLLTEAFF
V: TRBV7-9; D: TRBD2; J: TRBJ2-1; length: 17; size: NA; DNA: TGTGCCAGCAGCTTAGGATGGACTAGCGGTAAAGGTGAGGAGCAGTTCTTC; CDR3: CASSLGWTSGKGEEQFF
V: TRBV11-2; D: NA; J: TRBJ2-5; length: 14; size: NA; DNA: TGTGCCAGCAGCTTAAGGCTACATGGGGAGACCCAGTACTTC; CDR3: CASSLRLHGETQYF
V: TRBV10-3; D: NA; J: TRBJ2-3; length: 12; size: NA; DNA: TGTGCCAGCTTAGCTGAGGATGATACGCAGTATTTT; CDR3: CASLAEDDTQYF
V: TRBV12-3/TRBV12-4; D: NA; J: TRBJ2-7; length: 11; size: few; DNA: TGTGCCAGCATGGCTATTCGGCAGCAGTACTTC; CDR3: CASMAIRQQYF
V: TRBV6-6; D: TRBD2; J: TRBJ2-5; length: 15; size: NA; DNA: TGTGCCAGCAGTTCCACACTAGCGGGACAGGAGACCCAGTACTTC; CDR3: CASSSTLAGQETQYF
V: TRBV6-6; D: TRBD2; J: TRBJ2-1; length: 14; size: few; DNA: TGTGCCAGCAGTTACTCGCTAGCGGGAGAGGTGAAGTTCTTC; CDR3: CASSYSLAGEVKFF
V: TRBV29-1; D: NA; J: TRBJ2-6; length: 16; size: NA; DNA: TGCAGCGCTGCCCCATCCGTCAGCTCTGGGGCCAACGTCCTGACTTTC; CDR3: CSAAPSVSSGANVLTF
V: TRBV7-6; D: NA; J: TRBJ2-6; length: 17; size: NA; DNA: TGTGCCAGCAGCTTAGTCGCCTTCGCCTCTGGGGCCAACGTCCTGACTTTC; CDR3: CASSLVAFASGANVLTF
V: TRBV7-2; D: NA; J: TRBJ2-7; length: 14; size: many; DNA: TGTGCCAGCAGCCCCTTCGCGGTTAGCTACGAGCAGTACTTC; CDR3: CASSPFAVSYEQYF
V: TRBV7-2; D: TRBD1; J: TRBJ1-2; length: 15; size: NA; DNA: TGTGCCAGCAGCGCCCCGGGACAGTCCTTATTCGGCTACACCTTC; CDR3: CASSAPGQSLFGYTF
V: TRBV28; D: NA; J: TRBJ1-1; length: 15; size: NA; DNA: TGTGCCAGCAGTTCACCAGGGATCCAGAACACTGAAGCTTTCTTT; CDR3: CASSSPGIQNTEAFF
V: TRBV30; D: NA; J: TRBJ1-1; length: 13; size: NA; DNA: TGTGCCTGGGACGAAGCCTCAGGCACTGAAGCTTTCTTT; CDR3: CAWDEASGTEAFF
V: TRBV19; D: TRBD1; J: TRBJ2-4; length: 15; size: few; DNA: TGTGCCAGTAGTACGGGACAGACAGCCAAAAACATTCAGTACTTC; CDR3: CASSTGQTAKNIQYF
V: TRBV7-9; D: NA; J: TRBJ2-5; length: 15; size: NA; DNA: TGTGCCAGCAGCTCGGGACAAACGACCCAAGAGACCCAGTACTTC; CDR3: CASSSGQTTQETQYF
V: TRBV7-9; D: NA; J: TRBJ2-1; length: 14; size: NA; DNA: TGTGCCAGCAGTCCTTTACTTCGAGCGGATGAGCAGTTCTTC; CDR3: CASSPLLRADEQFF
V: TRBV2; D: TRBD2; J: TRBJ2-1; length: 14; size: NA; DNA: TGTGCCAGCAGCGAAGGACTAGCGGGTGTAGAGCAGTTCTTC; CDR3: CASSEGLAGVEQFF
V: TRBV7-2; D: NA; J: TRBJ2-5; length: 14; size: many; DNA: TGTGCCAGCAGCTTAGTACGGGAGAAAGAGACCCAGTACTTC; CDR3: CASSLVREKETQYF
V: TRBV12-3/TRBV12-4; D: NA; J: TRBJ2-5; length: 12; size: few; DNA: TGTGCCAGCGGAATCCAACAAGAGACCCAGTACTTC; CDR3: CASGIQQETQYF
V: TRBV11-3; D: TRBD2; J: TRBJ2-5; length: 15; size: NA; DNA: TGTGCCAGCAGCCCAGGGACTAGCGGGCAAGAGACCCAGTACTTC; CDR3: CASSPGTSGQETQYF
V: TRBV27; D: TRBD1; J: TRBJ1-5; length: 14; size: NA; DNA: TGTGCCAGCAATACAGGACAGGGCAATCAGCCCCAGCATTTT; CDR3: CASNTGQGNQPQHF
V: TRBV15; D: NA; J: TRBJ1-5; length: 15; size: few; DNA: TGTGCCACCAGCAGAGATCTGCGGGGAAATCAGCCCCAGCATTTT; CDR3: CATSRDLRGNQPQHF
V: TRBV10-3; D: TRBD1; J: TRBJ2-3; length: 15; size: few; DNA: TGTGCCATCAGCGGAGACAGGGGGAGCACAGATACGCAGTATTTT; CDR3: CAISGDRGSTDTQYF
V: TRBV19; D: NA; J: TRBJ1-2; length: 15; size: NA; DNA: TGTGCCAGTAGTATTTACGGCAGAGCTAACTATGGCTACACCTTC; CDR3: CASSIYGRANYGYTF
V: TRBV19; D: TRBD2; J: TRBJ2-1; length: 16; size: NA; DNA: TGTGCCAGTAGTGTTCTAGCGGACTACTCCTACAATGAGCAGTTCTTC; CDR3: CASSVLADYSYNEQFF
V: TRBV10-3; D: TRBD2; J: TRBJ2-2; length: 14; size: NA; DNA: TGTGCCTCCTCGGGACTAGGGTACACCGGGGAGCTGTTTTTT; CDR3: CASSGLGYTGELFF
V: TRBV29-1; D: NA; J: TRBJ1-1; length: 12; size: NA; DNA: TGCAGCGCCGTGCAGGGAAGCTCTGAAGCTTTCTTT; CDR3: CSAVQGSSEAFF
V: TRBV7-2; D: NA; J: TRBJ2-5; length: 15; size: NA; DNA: TGTGCCAGCAGCTTAGGAGACAGGAGAGGGGAGACCCAGTACTTC; CDR3: CASSLGDRRGETQYF
V: TRBV6-2/TRBV6-3; D: TRBD1; J: TRBJ1-2; length: 15; size: few; DNA: TGTGCCAGCAGGACGACAGGGGACGCGAACTATGGCTACACCTTC; CDR3: CASRTTGDANYGYTF
V: TRBV7-2; D: TRBD1; J: TRBJ2-6; length: 18; size: medium-sized; DNA: TGTGCCAGCAGCTTAGTGGGGACAGGGGGCTCTGGGGCCAACGTCCTGACTTTC; CDR3: CASSLVGTGGSGANVLTF
V: TRBV7-9; D: NA; J: TRBJ2-1; length: 13; size: few; DNA: TGTGCCAGCTTGGGGGACGCTAGGGATGAGCAGTTCTTC; CDR3: CASLGDARDEQFF
V: TRBV6-5; D: NA; J: TRBJ1-6; length: 14; size: NA; DNA: TGTGTCAGCAGTTTGATGAGTTATAATTCACCCCTCCACTTT; CDR3: CVSSLMSYNSPLHF
V: TRBV27; D: NA; J: TRBJ2-7; length: 15; size: NA; DNA: TGTGCCAGCAGTTCGAGGTCCAGTCCCTCCTACGAGCAGTACTTC; CDR3: CASSSRSSPSYEQYF
V: TRBV4-3; D: TRBD2; J: TRBJ2-2; length: 15; size: NA; DNA: TGCGCCAGCAGCTCCTTAGCGGGAGGGCCGGGGGAGCTGTTTTTT; CDR3: CASSSLAGGPGELFF
V: TRBV6-5; D: TRBD1; J: TRBJ2-1; length: 15; size: NA; DNA: TGTGCCAGCAGTCCCGGGGGACAGGGGTACAATGAGCAGTTCTTC; CDR3: CASSPGGQGYNEQFF
V: TRBV4-1; D: NA; J: TRBJ2-3; length: 16; size: many; DNA: TGCGCCAGCAGCCAAGCCAATCTTGTAAGCACAGATACGCAGTATTTT; CDR3: CASSQANLVSTDTQYF